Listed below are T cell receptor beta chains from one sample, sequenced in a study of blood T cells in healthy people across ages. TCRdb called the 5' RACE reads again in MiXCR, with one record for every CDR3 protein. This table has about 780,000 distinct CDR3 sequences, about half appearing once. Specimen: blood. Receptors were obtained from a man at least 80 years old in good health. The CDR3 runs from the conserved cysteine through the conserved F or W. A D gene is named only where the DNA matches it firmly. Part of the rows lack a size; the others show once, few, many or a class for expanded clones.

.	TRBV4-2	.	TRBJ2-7	CASSQGNGRSSYNEQYF	TGTGCCAGCAGCCAAGGGAACGGTCGGTCCTCCTACAATGAGCAGTACTTC
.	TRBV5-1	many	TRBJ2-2	CASNPAGSGELFF	TGCGCCAGCAATCCCGCTGGGTCCGGGGAGCTGTTTTTT
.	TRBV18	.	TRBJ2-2	CASSPRSGKAGTGELFF	TGTGCCAGCTCACCACGGTCTGGGAAAGCGGGCACCGGGGAGCTGTTTTTT
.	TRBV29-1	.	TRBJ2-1	CSVVELEEQFF	TGCAGCGTTGTGGAATTGGAAGAGCAGTTCTTC
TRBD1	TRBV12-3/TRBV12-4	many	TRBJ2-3	CASSGAGTGADTQYF	TGTGCCAGCAGTGGCGCCGGGACAGGGGCAGATACGCAGTATTTT
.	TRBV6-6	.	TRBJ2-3	CASSQYTDTQYF	TGTGCCAGCAGTCAATACACAGATACGCAGTATTTT
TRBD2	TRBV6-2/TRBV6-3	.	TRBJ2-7	CASSYATSGRSADYEQYF	TGTGCCAGCAGTTACGCCACTAGCGGGAGAAGTGCGGACTACGAGCAGTACTTC
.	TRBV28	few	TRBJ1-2	CASRYSAGQPRGYTF	TGTGCCAGCAGGTACTCTGCCGGACAGCCCAGGGGCTACACCTTC
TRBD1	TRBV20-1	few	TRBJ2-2	CSATRTGSTGELFF	TGCAGTGCTACAAGGACAGGGAGCACCGGGGAGCTGTTTTTT
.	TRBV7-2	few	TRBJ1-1	CASSLGRESIAFF	TGTGCCAGCAGCTTAGGCAGGGAGAGTATAGCTTTCTTT
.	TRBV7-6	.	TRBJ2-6	CASSLTTGNSGANVLTF	TGTGCCAGCAGCTTAACCACGGGGAACTCTGGGGCCAACGTCCTGACTTTC
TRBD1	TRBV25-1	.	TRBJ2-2	CASSEETGVAGELFF	TGTGCCAGCAGTGAAGAGACAGGGGTAGCCGGGGAGCTGTTTTTT
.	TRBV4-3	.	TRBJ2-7	CASSQDRATTGQYF	TGCGCCAGCAGCCAAGACCGGGCAACAACGGGGCAGTACTTC
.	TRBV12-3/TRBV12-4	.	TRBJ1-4	CASSWGAATNEKLFF	TGTGCCAGCAGTTGGGGGGCGGCAACTAATGAAAAACTGTTTTTT
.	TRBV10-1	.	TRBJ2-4	CASNRDQRPKNIQYF	TGCGCCAGCAACCGGGACCAGAGGCCCAAAAACATTCAGTACTTC
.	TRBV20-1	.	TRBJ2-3	CSARGSADTQYF	TGCAGTGCTAGAGGCTCAGCGGATACGCAGTATTTT
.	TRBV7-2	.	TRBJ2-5	CASSLMMSRETQYF	TGTGCCAGCAGCTTAATGATGAGCCGAGAGACCCAGTACTTC
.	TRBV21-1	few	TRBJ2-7	CAITYFPYEQYF	TGTGCCATCACATACTTTCCATACGAGCAGTACTTC
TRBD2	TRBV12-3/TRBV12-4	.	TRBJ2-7	CASRAPGLAGANNEQYF	TGTGCCAGCAGAGCCCCGGGACTAGCGGGTGCTAACAATGAGCAGTACTTC
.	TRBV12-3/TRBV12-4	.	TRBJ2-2	CASSLVPPTGELFF	TGTGCCAGCAGTTTAGTCCCACCCACCGGGGAGCTGTTTTTT
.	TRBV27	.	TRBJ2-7	CASSVSQPHEQYF	TGTGCCAGCAGTGTATCGCAGCCCCACGAGCAGTACTTC
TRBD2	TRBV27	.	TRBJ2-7	CASSLREAGFYEQYF	TGTGCCAGCAGTTTACGGGAGGCGGGATTCTACGAGCAGTACTTC
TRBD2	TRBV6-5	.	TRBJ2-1	CASRRKPGLNVGEQFF	TGTGCCAGCAGACGAAAACCGGGACTAAATGTCGGTGAGCAGTTCTTC
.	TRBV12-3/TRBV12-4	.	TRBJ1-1	CASSPQGVNTEAFF	TGTGCCAGCAGCCCACAGGGTGTGAACACTGAAGCTTTCTTT
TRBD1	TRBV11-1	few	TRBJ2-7	CASSFSRQGYEQYF	TGTGCCAGCAGCTTCTCGAGACAGGGGTACGAGCAGTACTTC
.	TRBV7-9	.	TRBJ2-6	CASAPQGSAGANVLTF	TGTGCCAGCGCCCCACAGGGTTCAGCTGGGGCCAACGTCCTGACTTTC
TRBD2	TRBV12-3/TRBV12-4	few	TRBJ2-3	CASSAGVGTDTQYF	TGTGCCAGCAGCGCGGGAGTTGGAACAGATACGCAGTATTTT
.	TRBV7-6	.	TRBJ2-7	CASSPSGETSPHEQYF	TGTGCCAGCAGCCCGTCGGGTGAGACTAGTCCCCACGAGCAGTACTTC
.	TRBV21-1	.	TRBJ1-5	CASSKVGTGGSDQPQHF	TGTGCCAGCAGCAAAGTAGGGACAGGGGGATCAGATCAGCCCCAGCATTTT
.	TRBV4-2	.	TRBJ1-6	CASSQGQGSDNSPLHF	TGTGCCAGCAGCCAAGGTCAGGGGTCGGATAATTCACCCCTCCACTTT
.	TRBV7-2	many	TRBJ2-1	CASSPGSSYNEQFF	TGTGCCAGCAGCCCAGGGTCCTCCTACAATGAGCAGTTCTTC
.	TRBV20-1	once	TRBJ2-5	CSAPDKYQETQYF	TGCAGTGCTCCCGACAAGTACCAAGAGACCCAGTACTTC
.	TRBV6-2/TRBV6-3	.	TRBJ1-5	CASTEGPGQPQHF	TGTGCCAGCACCGAAGGTCCGGGTCAGCCCCAGCATTTT
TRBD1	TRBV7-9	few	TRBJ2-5	CASSPRDRAWEETQYF	TGTGCCAGCAGCCCACGGGACAGGGCTTGGGAGGAGACCCAGTACTTC
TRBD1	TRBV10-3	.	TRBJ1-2	CAISEVLGQGNNGYTF	TGTGCCATCAGTGAAGTGCTGGGACAGGGGAATAATGGCTACACCTTC
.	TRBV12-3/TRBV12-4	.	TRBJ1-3	CASSFLSAGNTIYF	TGTGCCAGCAGTTTTCTATCGGCGGGAAACACCATATATTTT
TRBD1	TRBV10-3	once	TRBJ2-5	CAIAPGQQETQYF	TGTGCCATCGCACCGGGACAGCAAGAGACCCAGTACTTC
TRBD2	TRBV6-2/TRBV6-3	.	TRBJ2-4	CASSYGGLAGAKNIQYF	TGTGCCAGCAGTTACGGGGGACTAGCGGGAGCCAAAAACATTCAGTACTTC
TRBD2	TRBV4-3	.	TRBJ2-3	CASSQEWSRWEGRTDTQYF	TGCGCCAGCAGCCAAGAATGGAGCAGGTGGGAGGGTCGCACAGATACGCAGTATTTT
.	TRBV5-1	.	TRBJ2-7	CASRVVASRDEQYF	TGCGCCAGCAGGGTAGTGGCATCGCGTGACGAGCAGTACTTC
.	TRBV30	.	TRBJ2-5	CATTHGEETQYF	TGTGCCACCACCCACGGGGAAGAGACCCAGTACTTC
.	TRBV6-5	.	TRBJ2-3	CASSPAPDTQYF	TGTGCCAGCAGCCCGGCCCCAGATACGCAGTATTTT
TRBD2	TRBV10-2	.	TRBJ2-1	CASSESGLAGVEFF	TGCGCCAGCAGTGAGTCGGGACTAGCGGGGGTCGAGTTCTTC
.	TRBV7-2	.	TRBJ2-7	CASSLAGGRNYEQYF	TGTGCCAGCAGCTTAGCAGGAGGACGGAACTACGAGCAGTACTTC
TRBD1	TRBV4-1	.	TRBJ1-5	CASSPQDRPNQPQHF	TGCGCCAGCAGCCCCCAGGACAGGCCGAATCAGCCCCAGCATTTT
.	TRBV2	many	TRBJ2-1	CASSPSLGNEQFF	TGTGCCAGCAGTCCTTCACTTGGCAATGAGCAGTTCTTC
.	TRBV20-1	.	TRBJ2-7	CSVSVMLADYEQYF	TGCAGTGTTTCAGTTATGTTAGCGGACTACGAGCAGTACTTC
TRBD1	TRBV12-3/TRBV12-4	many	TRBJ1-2	CASSFADRTPSGYTF	TGTGCCAGCAGTTTCGCGGACAGGACCCCCTCTGGCTACACCTTC
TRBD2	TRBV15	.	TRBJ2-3	CATAWSGSTDTQYF	TGTGCCACCGCATGGAGCGGGAGTACAGATACGCAGTATTTT
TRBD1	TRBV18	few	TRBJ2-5	CASSPTDRGQETQYF	TGTGCCAGCTCACCAACTGACAGGGGGCAAGAGACCCAGTACTTC
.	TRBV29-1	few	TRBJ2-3	CSVEDRVYSSDTQYF	TGCAGCGTTGAAGATCGGGTGTACAGTTCGGATACGCAGTATTTT
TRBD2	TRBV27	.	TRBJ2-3	CASSKTLLPGLVADTQYF	TGTGCCAGCAGCAAAACACTCCTGCCGGGACTAGTAGCAGATACGCAGTATTTT